At least ten counts were recorded for the clone carrying this TCR beta chain. What it binds is unknown. TCRdb re-derived calls from the PCR reads in MiXCR, one entry per CDR3 protein. The data show over 85,000 distinct CDR3 sequences, around 37% seen once. The CDR3 sequence is 13 residues long. This entry belongs to a study of molecular identifiers for immune sequencing clone quantification. Regarding the study as a whole: More than 97% of effector molecules, versus under 1% of naive-cell molecules, belonged to clones above 20 RNA copies.

Sequenced sample: naive CD8+ T cells from blood, with Jurkat cell RNA spiked in. The subset here: FACS-sorted CD8+CD4-CCR7+CD45RA+ naive T cells. The rearrangement joins TRBV21-1 to TRBJ2-3; no DNA check was done on the table's D call, TRBD1. TRBV21-1 constitutes a pseudogene. The source of this sequence is a human donor in good health. Some libraries in this study had Jurkat cell RNA spiked in. The CDR3 here is CASSKFPPNTQYF. The CDR3 DNA reads as TGTGCCAGCAGCAAATTCCCCCCCAATACGCAGTATTTT.